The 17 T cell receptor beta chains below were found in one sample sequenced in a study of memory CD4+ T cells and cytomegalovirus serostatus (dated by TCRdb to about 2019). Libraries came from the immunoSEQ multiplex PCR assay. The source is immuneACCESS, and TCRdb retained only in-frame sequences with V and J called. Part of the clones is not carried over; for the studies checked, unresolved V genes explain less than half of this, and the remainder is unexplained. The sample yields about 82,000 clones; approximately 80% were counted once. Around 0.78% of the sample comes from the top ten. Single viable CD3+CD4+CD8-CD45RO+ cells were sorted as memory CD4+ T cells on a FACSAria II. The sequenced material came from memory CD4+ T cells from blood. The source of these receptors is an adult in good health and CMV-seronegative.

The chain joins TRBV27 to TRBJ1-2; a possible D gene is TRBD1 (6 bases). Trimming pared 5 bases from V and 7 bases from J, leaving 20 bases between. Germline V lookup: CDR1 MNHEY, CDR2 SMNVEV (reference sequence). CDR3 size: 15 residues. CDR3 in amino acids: CASSPTWGRGSGYTF. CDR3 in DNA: TGTGCCAGCAGTCCTACTTGGGGGCGCGGGAGTGGCTACACCTTC.

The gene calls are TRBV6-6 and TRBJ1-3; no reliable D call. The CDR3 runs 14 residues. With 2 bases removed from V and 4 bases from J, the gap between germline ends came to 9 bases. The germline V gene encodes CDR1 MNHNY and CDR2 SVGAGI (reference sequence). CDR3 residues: CASSYEDGGNTIYF. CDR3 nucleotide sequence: TGTGCCAGCAGTTACGAAGACGGGGGAAACACCATATATTTT.

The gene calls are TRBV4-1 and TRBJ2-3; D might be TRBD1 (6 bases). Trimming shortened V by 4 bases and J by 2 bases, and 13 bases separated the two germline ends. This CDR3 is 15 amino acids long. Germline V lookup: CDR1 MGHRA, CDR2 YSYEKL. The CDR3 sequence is CASSRPSGDTDTQYF. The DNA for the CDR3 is TGCGCCAGCAGCCGCCCATCAGGGGACACAGATACGCAGTATTTT.

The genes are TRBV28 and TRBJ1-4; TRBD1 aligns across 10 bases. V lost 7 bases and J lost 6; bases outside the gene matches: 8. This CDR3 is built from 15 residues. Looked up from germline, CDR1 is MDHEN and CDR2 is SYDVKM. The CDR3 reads CASIPPGTGDEKLFF. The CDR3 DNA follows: TGTGCCAGCATCCCACCGGGGACAGGGGATGAAAAACTGTTTTTT.

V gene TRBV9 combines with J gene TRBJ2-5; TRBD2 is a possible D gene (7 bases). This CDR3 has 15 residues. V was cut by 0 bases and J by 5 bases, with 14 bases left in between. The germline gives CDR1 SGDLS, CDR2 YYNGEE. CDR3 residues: CASSVAGGRVETQYF. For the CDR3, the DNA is TGTGCCAGCAGCGTAGCCGGGGGGCGCGTGGAGACCCAGTACTTC.

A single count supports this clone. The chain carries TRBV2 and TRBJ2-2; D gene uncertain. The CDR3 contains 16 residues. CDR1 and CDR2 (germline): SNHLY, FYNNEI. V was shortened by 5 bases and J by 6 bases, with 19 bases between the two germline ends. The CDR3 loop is CASSPETNIAPGELFF. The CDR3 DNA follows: TGTGCCAGCAGTCCCGAAACGAACATAGCTCCCGGGGAGCTGTTTTTT.

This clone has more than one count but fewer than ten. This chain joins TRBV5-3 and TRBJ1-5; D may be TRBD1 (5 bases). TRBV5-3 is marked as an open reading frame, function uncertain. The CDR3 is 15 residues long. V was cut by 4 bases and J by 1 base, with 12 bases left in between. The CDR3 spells CARSVQGRSNQPQHF. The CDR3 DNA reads TGTGCCAGAAGCGTCCAGGGCAGGAGCAATCAGCCCCAGCATTTT.

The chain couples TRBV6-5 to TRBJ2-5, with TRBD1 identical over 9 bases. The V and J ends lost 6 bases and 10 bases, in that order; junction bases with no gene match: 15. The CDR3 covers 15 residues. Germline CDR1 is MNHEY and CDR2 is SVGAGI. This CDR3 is CASSTRQGERMSQYF. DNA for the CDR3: TGTGCCAGCAGCACCCGACAGGGGGAGCGTATGAGCCAGTACTTC.

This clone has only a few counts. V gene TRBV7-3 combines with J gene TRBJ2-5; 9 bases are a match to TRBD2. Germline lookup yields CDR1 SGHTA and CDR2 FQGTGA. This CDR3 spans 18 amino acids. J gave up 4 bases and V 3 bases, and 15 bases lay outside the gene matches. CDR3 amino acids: CASSLIPLRGGPGETQYF. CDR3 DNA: TGTGCCAGCAGCTTGATCCCTTTGCGGGGGGGGCCGGGAGAGACCCAGTACTTC.

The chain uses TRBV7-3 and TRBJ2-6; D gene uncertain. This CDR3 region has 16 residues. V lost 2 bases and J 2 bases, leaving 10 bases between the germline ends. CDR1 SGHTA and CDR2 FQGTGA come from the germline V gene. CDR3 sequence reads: CASSLGPWPGANVLTF. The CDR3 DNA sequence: TGTGCCAGCAGCTTAGGACCCTGGCCTGGGGCCAACGTCCTGACTTTC.

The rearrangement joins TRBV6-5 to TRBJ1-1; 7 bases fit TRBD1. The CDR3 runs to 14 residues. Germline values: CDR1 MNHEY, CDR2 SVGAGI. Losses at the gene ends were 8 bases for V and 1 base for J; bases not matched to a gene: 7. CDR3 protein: CASGTGTANTEAFF. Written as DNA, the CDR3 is TGTGCCAGCGGGACCGGGACAGCGAACACTGAAGCTTTCTTT.

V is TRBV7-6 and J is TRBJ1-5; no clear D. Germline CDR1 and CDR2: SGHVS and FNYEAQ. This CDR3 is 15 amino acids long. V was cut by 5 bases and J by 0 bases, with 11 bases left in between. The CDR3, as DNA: TGTGCCAGCAGCCCCTCGGTCTATAGCAATCAGCCCCAGCATTTT. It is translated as CASSPSVYSNQPQHF.

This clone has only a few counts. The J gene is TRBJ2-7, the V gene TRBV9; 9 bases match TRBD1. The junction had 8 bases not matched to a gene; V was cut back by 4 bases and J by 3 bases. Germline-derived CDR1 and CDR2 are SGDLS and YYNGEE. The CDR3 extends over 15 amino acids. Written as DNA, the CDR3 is TGTGCCAGCAGCCCCCGGACAGGGGCCGTCTACGAGCAGTACTTC. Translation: CASSPRTGAVYEQYF. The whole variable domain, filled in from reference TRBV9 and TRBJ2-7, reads DSGVTQTPKHLITATGQRVTLRCSPRSGDLSVYWYQQSLDQGLQFLIQYYNGEERAKGNILERFSAQQFPDLHSELNLSSLELGDSALYFCASSPRTGAVYEQYFGPGTRLTVT.

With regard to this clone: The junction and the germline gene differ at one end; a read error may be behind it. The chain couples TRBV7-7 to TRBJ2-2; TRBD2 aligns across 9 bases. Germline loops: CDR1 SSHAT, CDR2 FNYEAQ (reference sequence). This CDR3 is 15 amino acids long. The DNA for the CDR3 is TGTGCTAGCATGGCGGGGGGGCGGAACACCGGGGAGCTGTTTTTT. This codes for CASMAGGRNTGELFF.

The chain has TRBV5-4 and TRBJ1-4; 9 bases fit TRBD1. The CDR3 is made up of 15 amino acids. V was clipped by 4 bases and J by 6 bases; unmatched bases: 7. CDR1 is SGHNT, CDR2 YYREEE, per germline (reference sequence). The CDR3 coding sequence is TGTGCCAGCAGCGGCCAGACAGGGGGGGATGAAAAACTGTTTTTT. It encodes CASSGQTGGDEKLFF.

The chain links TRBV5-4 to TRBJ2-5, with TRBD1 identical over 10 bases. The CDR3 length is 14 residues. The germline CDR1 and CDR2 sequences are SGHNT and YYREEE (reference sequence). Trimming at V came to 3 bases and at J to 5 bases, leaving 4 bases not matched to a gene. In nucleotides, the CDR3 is TGTGCCAGCAGCTCGACAGGGGGCTTCGAGACCCAGTACTTC. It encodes CASSSTGGFETQYF. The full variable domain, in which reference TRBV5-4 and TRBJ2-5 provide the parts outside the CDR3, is ETGVTQSPTHLIKTRGQQVTLRCSSQSGHNTVSWYQQALGQGPQFIFQYYREEENGRGNFPPRFSGLQFPNYSSELNVNALELDDSALYLCASSSTGGFETQYFGPGTRLLVL.

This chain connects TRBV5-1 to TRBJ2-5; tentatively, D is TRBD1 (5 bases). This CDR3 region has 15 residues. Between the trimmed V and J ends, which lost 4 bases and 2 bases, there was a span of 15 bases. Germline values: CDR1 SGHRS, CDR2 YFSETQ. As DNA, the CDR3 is TGCGCCAGCAGCGCTACAGGCGGCCCTCAAGAGACCCAGTACTTC. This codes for CASSATGGPQETQYF.